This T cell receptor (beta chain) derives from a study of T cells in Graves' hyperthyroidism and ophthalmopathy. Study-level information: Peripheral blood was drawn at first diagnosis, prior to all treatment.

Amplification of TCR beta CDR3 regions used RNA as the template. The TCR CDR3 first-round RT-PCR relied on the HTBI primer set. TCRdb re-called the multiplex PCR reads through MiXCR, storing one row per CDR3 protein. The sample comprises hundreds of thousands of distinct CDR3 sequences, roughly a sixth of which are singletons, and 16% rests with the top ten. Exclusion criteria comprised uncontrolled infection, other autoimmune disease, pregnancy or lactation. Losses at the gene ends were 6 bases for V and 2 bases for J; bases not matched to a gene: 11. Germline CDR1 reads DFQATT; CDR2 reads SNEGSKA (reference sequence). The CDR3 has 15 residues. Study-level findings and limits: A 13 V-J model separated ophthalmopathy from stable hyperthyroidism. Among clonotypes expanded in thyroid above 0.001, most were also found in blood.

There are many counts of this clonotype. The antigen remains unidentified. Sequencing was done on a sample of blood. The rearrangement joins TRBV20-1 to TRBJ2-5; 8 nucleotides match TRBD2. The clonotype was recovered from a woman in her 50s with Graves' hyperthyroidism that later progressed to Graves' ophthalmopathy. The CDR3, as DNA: TGCAGTGCCCGGGGGGGTGACAGTAATCAAGAGACCCAGTACTTC. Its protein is CSARGGDSNQETQYF.